The 23 T cell receptor beta chains listed next were all sequenced from one sample in a study of T cell responses to AZD1222 COVID-19 vaccine. Assay used: immunoSEQ multiplex PCR; TCRdb lists only in-frame clones, some missing. The repertoire includes nearly 110,000 clones, 70% to 90% of them detected once, and 4.5% to 5.5% sits in the top ten. The sample consisted of peripheral blood, taken 28 days after the second AZD1222 dose. The receptor source for this set is an adult who received the AZD1222 COVID-19 vaccine.

In this sample, this clone turned up once. V gene TRBV10-2 combines with J gene TRBJ2-3; D not certain. Trimming left V 0 bases short and J 0 bases short, with 7 bases between. The CDR3 has 15 amino acids. Germline loops: CDR1 WSHSY, CDR2 SAAADI. Written as DNA, the CDR3 is TGCGCCAGCAGTGAGTCTGCAGAAAGCACAGATACGCAGTATTTT. Its translation is CASSESAESTDTQYF.

This chain joins TRBV6-4 and TRBJ1-6; 10 bases fit TRBD1. Germline CDR1 is MRHNA and CDR2 is SNTAGT. The ends lost 9 bases at V and 7 bases at J; junction bases unmatched: 12. CDR3 length equals 16 residues. CDR3 sequence: CARALLDRGRNSPLHF. The CDR3, as DNA: TGTGCCAGGGCCCTCCTGGACAGGGGGAGAAATTCACCCCTCCACTTT.

V usage is TRBV7-9 and J usage is TRBJ1-1; D is perhaps TRBD1 (5 bases). The CDR3 loop spans 13 amino acids. Germline values: CDR1 SEHNR, CDR2 FQNEAQ (reference sequence). Trimming left V 2 bases short and J 1 base short, with 5 bases between. The CDR3 loop is CASSLQGNTEAFF. The CDR3 bases are TGTGCCAGCAGCTTACAGGGGAACACTGAAGCTTTCTTT.

The gene calls are TRBV7-9 and TRBJ1-4, with D possibly matching TRBD1 (5 bases). The V and J ends lost 5 bases and 2 bases respectively, with 9 bases between them. The CDR3 runs 14 residues. Germline CDR1 and CDR2: SEHNR and FQNEAQ (reference sequence). CDR3 DNA sequence: TGTGCCAGCAGCGGTGGGGGGACTAATGAAAAACTGTTTTTT. Translation gives CASSGGGTNEKLFF.

The J gene is TRBJ2-2, the V gene TRBV30, with 8 bases matching TRBD1. This CDR3 spans 14 amino acids. Germline CDR1 and CDR2: GTSNPN and SVGIG (reference sequence). V was pared by 4 bases and J by 4 bases, with 5 bases of the junction left unmatched. CDR3 in amino acids: CAWTGQGTTGELFF. CDR3 nucleotide sequence: TGTGCCTGGACCGGACAGGGTACCACCGGGGAGCTGTTTTTT.

The rearrangement joins TRBV6-5 to TRBJ2-5; D perhaps matches TRBD2 (7 bases). V shed 8 bases and J shed 5 bases, with 15 bases lying between them. The CDR3 is 13 residues long. Per the germline V gene, CDR1 is MNHEY and CDR2 is SVGAGI. CDR3 DNA: TGTGCCAGCTCGAGGGGGGGCGGGGAGACCCAGTACTTC. Translating gives CASSRGGGETQYF.

This clone has a single count. The chain couples TRBV11-1 to TRBJ2-7, with D tentatively TRBD1 or TRBD2 (5 bases each). The CDR3 is made up of 14 amino acids. Per the germline V gene, CDR1 is SGHAT and CDR2 is FQDESV (reference sequence). Trimming cost V 1 base and J 6 bases, with 13 bases left between them. The CDR3 bases are TGTGCCAGCAGCTTAGGGGGGAACTCACGCGAGCAGTACTTC. As protein: CASSLGGNSREQYF.

V gene TRBV2 combines with J gene TRBJ1-1; D not resolved. The CDR3 extends over 13 amino acids. CDR1 is SNHLY and CDR2 is FYNNEI in the germline V gene. V lost 3 bases and J lost 9, with 14 bases in between. The CDR3 nucleotides read TGTGCCAGCAGTGAGCCAGGCAGGAGGCAAGCTTTCTTT. Its translation: CASSEPGRRQAFF.

The V and J genes are TRBV19 and TRBJ2-7; 11 bases fit TRBD1. The length of the CDR3 is 15 residues. Germline lookup yields CDR1 LNHDA and CDR2 SQIVND (reference sequence). The V gene end was trimmed by 1 base and the J gene end by 7 bases; junction bases not matched to a gene: 6. The CDR3 reads CASSIAGQGAGEQYF. The CDR3 DNA reads TGTGCCAGTAGTATAGCCGGACAGGGGGCAGGGGAGCAGTACTTC.

The table lists this clone with a count of one. The chain recombines TRBV30 with TRBJ2-7, with 7 bases identical to TRBD1. This CDR3 contains 13 residues. The germline CDR1 and CDR2 sequences are GTSNPN and SVGIG (reference sequence). With 5 bases clipped from V and 4 bases from J, the junction kept 8 bases outside the gene matches. CDR3 sequence reads: CAWRRGQQYEQYF. CDR3 sequence (DNA): TGTGCCTGGCGTAGGGGACAGCAGTACGAGCAGTACTTC.

This clone was found a few times. V gene TRBV10-3 combines with J gene TRBJ1-2; 12 nucleotides line up with TRBD1. V gave up 7 bases and J gave up 5 bases; unmatched junction bases: 2. The CDR3 consists of 13 residues. From germline, CDR1 is ENHRY and CDR2 SYGVKD. The CDR3 is CAIKGQGAYGYTF. The DNA of the CDR3 is TGTGCCATCAAGGGACAGGGGGCTTATGGCTACACCTTC.

As concerns this clone: One junction end does not reproduce the germline sequence, and a read error may be involved. The J gene is TRBJ2-7, the V gene TRBV5-4; 10 nucleotides match TRBD2. The CDR3 has 12 amino acids. Per germline, CDR1 SGHNT and CDR2 YYREEE (reference sequence). CDR3 bases: TGTGCCAGCAGCTCCTTGAGCGGGGGGGAGGAGTTC. As protein: CASSSLSGGEEF.

The V and J genes are TRBV27 and TRBJ2-5, with D perhaps TRBD1 or TRBD2 (5 bases each). The germline gives CDR1 MNHEY, CDR2 SMNVEV (reference sequence). There are 15 residues in the CDR3. V was cut by 6 bases and J by 5 bases, with 19 bases left in between. The DNA of the CDR3 is TGTGCCAGCAGAACCGGGACCGATATGACTGAGACCCAGTACTTC. Translation: CASRTGTDMTETQYF.

On this clone: Within the sample, other DNA sequences also encode this same CDR3. The chain uses TRBV15 and TRBJ1-3; D is unresolved. Germline values: CDR1 LNHNV, CDR2 YYDKDF (reference sequence). CDR3 length: 15 residues. Trimming left V 0 bases short and J 0 bases short, with 6 bases between. CDR3 sequence (DNA): TGTGCCACCAGCAGAGATCGGGGCTCTGGAAACACCATATATTTT. Translation: CATSRDRGSGNTIYF.

The chain uses TRBV18 and TRBJ1-2, with TRBD1 as a possible D gene (6 bases). Trimming took off 2 bases at V and 6 bases at J, with 10 bases between the two ends. The CDR3 totals 13 residues. From germline, CDR1 is KGHSH and CDR2 LQKENI. CDR3 DNA: TGTGCCAGCTCACCAAGGGGGGCGGATGGCTACACCTTC. Protein: CASSPRGADGYTF.

Remarks on this clone: At one of its ends the junction is not consistent with the germline gene, which may arise from a read error. The rearrangement joins TRBV20-1 to TRBJ1-1; TRBD1 is a possible D gene (6 bases). The CDR3 loop spans 11 amino acids. Germline V gives CDR1 DFQATT, CDR2 SNEGSKA (reference sequence). The CDR3 protein is CSARGGGRSPF. The CDR3 nucleotides read TGCAGTGCTAGGGGAGGGGGACGGTCTCCATTT.

The J gene is TRBJ2-5, the V gene TRBV4-1; the D is unclear. Trimming stripped 4 bases from V and 5 bases from J, with 17 bases between. This CDR3 spans 15 amino acids. CDR1 and CDR2 from the germline V gene are MGHRA and YSYEKL. This CDR3 reads CASSPLRTVLETQYF. CDR3 DNA: TGCGCCAGCAGCCCCCTCCGGACGGTCTTGGAGACCCAGTACTTC.

V is TRBV6-2 or TRBV6-3 and J is TRBJ2-7; tentatively, D is TRBD2 (5 bases). Germline CDR1 reads MNHEY; CDR2 reads SVGEGT. V gave up 2 bases and J gave up 4 bases, with 24 bases separating them. CDR3 length: 18 residues. In DNA, the CDR3 is TGTGCCAGCAGTTACCCCCGGGCGAGGGCCCCTCTGAGATACGAGCAGTACTTC. Protein product: CASSYPRARAPLRYEQYF.

This chain links TRBV14 with TRBJ1-1, with D hard to call. The CDR3 is 13 residues long. The germline gives CDR1 SGHDN, CDR2 FVKESK. Trimming shortened V by 0 bases and J by 4 bases, and 6 bases separated the two germline ends. CDR3 loop: CASSQEEGTEAFF. CDR3 sequence (DNA): TGTGCCAGCAGCCAAGAAGAGGGCACTGAAGCTTTCTTT.

The V and J genes are TRBV4-1 and TRBJ2-1, with a possible D match to TRBD1 (6 bases). V was pared by 4 bases and J by 3 bases, with 10 bases between. Per germline, CDR1 MGHRA and CDR2 YSYEKL. This CDR3 spans 14 amino acids. The CDR3 region has the DNA TGCGCCAGCAGCCCAGGGGCCTACTACAATGAGCAGTTCTTC. This sequence encodes CASSPGAYYNEQFF.

This chain links TRBV30 with TRBJ2-7; D not resolved. V was clipped by 0 bases and J by 4 bases, with 13 bases between them. The V gene's germline CDR1 is GTSNPN and CDR2 SVGIG (reference sequence). CDR3 size: 14 residues. CDR3 amino acids: CAWSVVGRLYEQYF. CDR3 sequence (DNA): TGTGCCTGGAGTGTAGTGGGCAGGCTTTACGAGCAGTACTTC.

The V call is TRBV2, the J call TRBJ2-2; 12 nucleotides align to TRBD2. The trim removed 6 bases at V and 4 bases at J, leaving 6 bases unmatched. This CDR3 is built from 16 residues. Per germline, CDR1 SNHLY and CDR2 FYNNEI. The CDR3 protein is CASSPLAGGGTGELFF. CDR3 in DNA: TGTGCCAGCAGCCCTCTAGCGGGGGGGGGCACCGGGGAGCTGTTTTTT.

V gene TRBV11-2 combines with J gene TRBJ2-7, with 9 nucleotides matching TRBD1. Germline lookup yields CDR1 SGHAT and CDR2 FQNNGV. With 3 bases clipped from V and 3 bases from J, the junction kept 6 bases outside the gene matches. The CDR3 has 15 residues. The CDR3 is CASSFYRGLNYEQYF. CDR3 DNA: TGTGCCAGCAGCTTCTACAGGGGGCTGAACTACGAGCAGTACTTC.